These T cell receptor beta chains were read from a single sample in a study of human T cells and chemical hapten exposure. MiXCR, run by TCRdb on the RACE reads, gives a single entry per CDR3 protein. Among about 190,000 distinct CDR3 sequences listed, roughly a quarter were seen once. This sample comprised whole blood, obtained in connection with sensitization to the hapten diphenylcyclopropenone (DPC). These receptors were taken from a woman between 35 and 50 years old with alopecia areata. Some clones in this sample may be carry-over from other donors' samples. Each CDR3 is given with its conserved first and last residue. Each record gives: clone size, D gene, V gene, J gene, CDR3 protein, CDR3 DNA. D genes are given only for firm matches. Part of the rows lack a size; the others show once, few, many or a class for expanded clones.

few	-	TRBV12-3/TRBV12-4	TRBJ1-1	CASSSGGQGGTEAFF	TGTGCCAGCAGTTCGGGAGGGCAGGGTGGGACTGAAGCTTTCTTT
-	-	TRBV2	TRBJ1-6	CASNGTPASPLHF	TGTGCCAGCAACGGAACGCCGGCGTCACCCCTCCACTTT
few	-	TRBV4-3	TRBJ1-2	CASSQGRTNYGYTF	TGCGCCAGCAGCCAGGGGAGAACTAACTATGGCTACACCTTC
-	TRBD2	TRBV6-5	TRBJ2-7	CATTPQAAGAHEQYF	TGTGCCACCACCCCGCAGGCAGCGGGAGCCCACGAGCAGTACTTC
few	-	TRBV5-1	TRBJ2-5	CASSLGPPGKTQYF	TGCGCCAGCAGCTTGGGCCCTCCCGGGAAGACCCAGTACTTC
few	-	TRBV20-1	TRBJ2-7	CSAAPGTDYEQYF	TGCAGTGCTGCCCCCGGGACGGACTACGAGCAGTACTTC
-	-	TRBV21-1	TRBJ2-2	CANADRGLDDTGELFF	TGTGCCAACGCGGACAGGGGATTAGATGACACCGGGGAGCTGTTTTTT
-	-	TRBV5-1	TRBJ1-4	CASSPIGSEKLFF	TGCGCCAGCAGCCCCATAGGGAGCGAAAAACTGTTTTTT
many	-	TRBV29-1	TRBJ2-7	CSVVTVAWGEAYEQYF	TGCAGCGTTGTTACGGTGGCGTGGGGAGAGGCCTACGAGCAGTACTTC
-	TRBD1	TRBV6-5	TRBJ2-7	CASSYLGGTGRGEQYF	TGTGCCAGCAGTTACCTCGGCGGGACAGGGAGGGGCGAGCAGTACTTC
-	-	TRBV7-2	TRBJ2-5	CASSPRHTLQETQYF	TGTGCCAGCAGCCCCCGGCATACACTCCAAGAGACCCAGTACTTC
few	-	TRBV20-1	TRBJ2-2	CSATPGERDTGELFF	TGCAGTGCTACACCGGGGGAGCGGGACACCGGGGAGCTGTTTTTT
-	-	TRBV12-3/TRBV12-4	TRBJ1-6	CASSLMRAYSPLHF	TGTGCCAGCAGTTTAATGAGGGCTTATTCACCCCTCCACTTT
-	-	TRBV7-2	TRBJ1-2	CASRETAYGYTF	TGTGCCAGCAGGGAGACAGCCTATGGCTACACCTTC
many	TRBD2	TRBV25-1	TRBJ2-1	CASSESVAGARADSSYNEQFF	TGTGCCAGCAGTGAATCGGTAGCGGGGGCTAGGGCGGACAGCTCCTACAATGAGCAGTTCTTC
-	TRBD1	TRBV6-2/TRBV6-3	TRBJ1-2	CASSSPGQGLGYTF	TGTGCCAGCAGTTCTCCGGGACAGGGGCTCGGCTACACCTTC
-	-	TRBV5-1	TRBJ2-3	CASSLGPLRGGSTDTQYF	TGCGCCAGCAGCTTGGGTCCCTTGAGAGGAGGAAGCACAGATACGCAGTATTTT
-	-	TRBV20-1	TRBJ1-2	CSARDGYTF	TGCAGTGCTAGGGATGGCTACACCTTC
few	-	TRBV28	TRBJ2-7	CASSFDLAHNSYEQYF	TGTGCCAGCAGTTTTGACCTAGCGCACAATTCCTACGAGCAGTACTTC
few	TRBD1	TRBV7-9	TRBJ2-7	CASSSETGTYEQYF	TGTGCCAGCAGCTCGGAGACAGGGACCTACGAGCAGTACTTC
few	-	TRBV7-2	TRBJ1-2	CASSFANPRWGYTF	TGTGCCAGCAGCTTTGCAAATCCAAGATGGGGCTACACCTTC
few	-	TRBV29-1	TRBJ1-1	CSVGYGTEAFF	TGCAGCGTAGGCTACGGCACTGAAGCTTTCTTT
-	-	TRBV7-9	TRBJ2-1	CASSLGFGGGSGSSYNEQFF	TGTGCCAGCAGCTTAGGATTCGGTGGAGGGTCAGGGAGCTCCTACAATGAGCAGTTCTTC
-	-	TRBV29-1	TRBJ1-5	CSVGAGDQPQHF	TGCAGCGTTGGGGCAGGGGATCAGCCCCAGCATTTT
-	-	TRBV7-2	TRBJ2-1	CASSPGLHNEQFF	TGTGCCAGCTCTCCGGGACTCCACAATGAGCAGTTCTTC
-	-	TRBV10-3	TRBJ2-6	CAISESRDAGANVLTF	TGTGCCATCAGTGAGTCGAGGGACGCTGGGGCCAACGTCCTGACTTTC
-	TRBD1	TRBV29-1	TRBJ1-2	CSVPRSGQGVSNYGYTF	TGCAGCGTTCCCAGATCGGGACAGGGGGTTAGTAACTATGGCTACACCTTC
few	-	TRBV6-1	TRBJ2-2	CATTPANTGELFF	TGTGCCACCACACCCGCGAACACCGGGGAGCTGTTTTTT
few	-	TRBV7-2	TRBJ2-7	CASSLMRSSSYEQYF	TGTGCCAGCAGCTTAATGCGGTCGAGCTCCTACGAGCAGTACTTC
many	-	TRBV20-1	TRBJ2-1	CSAPTPDKSYNEQFF	TGCAGTGCCCCCACCCCCGACAAGTCCTACAATGAGCAGTTCTTC
few	-	TRBV4-3	TRBJ2-7	CASSHQSGAYEQYF	TGCGCCAGCAGCCACCAAAGCGGAGCCTACGAGCAGTACTTC
few	-	TRBV20-1	TRBJ2-1	CSASVSMIYNEQFF	TGCAGTGCTAGTGTATCGATGATTTACAATGAGCAGTTCTTC
many	-	TRBV11-2	TRBJ2-7	CASSFSLPAYEQYF	TGTGCCAGCAGCTTCAGCCTACCAGCCTACGAGCAGTACTTC
-	-	TRBV10-3	TRBJ2-3	CAISGGIPTDTQYF	TGTGCCATCAGTGGGGGCATCCCCACAGATACGCAGTATTTT
-	-	TRBV5-5	TRBJ1-1	CASSSAGTANTEAFF	TGTGCCAGCAGCTCCGCCGGGACCGCGAACACTGAAGCTTTCTTT
few	TRBD1	TRBV13	TRBJ1-5	CASSYRGPYQPQHF	TGTGCCAGCAGTTACAGGGGACCCTATCAGCCCCAGCATTTT
few	-	TRBV29-1	TRBJ1-1	CSVEAQGSMNTEAFF	TGCAGCGTTGAAGCACAGGGAAGCATGAACACTGAAGCTTTCTTT
-	TRBD1	TRBV20-1	TRBJ2-1	CSAAGTGGPNEQFF	TGCAGTGCCGCCGGGACAGGGGGGCCCAATGAGCAGTTCTTC
few	TRBD1	TRBV20-1	TRBJ1-1	CSAISPRQGMNTEAFF	TGCAGTGCTATATCCCCCCGACAGGGGATGAACACTGAAGCTTTCTTT
-	-	TRBV5-1	TRBJ1-4	CASRKTVNEKLFF	TGCGCCAGCAGAAAGACGGTTAATGAAAAACTGTTTTTT
few	TRBD2	TRBV4-3	TRBJ2-1	CASSQEIRTSGLYNEQFF	TGCGCCAGCAGCCAAGAGATCCGGACTAGCGGCTTATACAATGAGCAGTTCTTC
-	TRBD1	TRBV4-3	TRBJ2-7	CASSQIGQGEQYF	TGCGCCAGCAGCCAAATCGGACAGGGCGAGCAGTACTTC
-	TRBD1	TRBV4-2	TRBJ2-5	CASSQPGQGDVETQYF	TGTGCCAGCAGCCAGCCGGGACAGGGCGACGTCGAGACCCAGTACTTC
-	TRBD1	TRBV27	TRBJ2-7	CASSPAGQGTYEQYF	TGTGCCAGCAGTCCGGCAGGACAGGGGACCTACGAGCAGTACTTC
-	-	TRBV4-1	TRBJ2-7	CASSQDTGSYEQYF	TGCGCCAGCAGCCAAGATACCGGTTCCTACGAGCAGTACTTC